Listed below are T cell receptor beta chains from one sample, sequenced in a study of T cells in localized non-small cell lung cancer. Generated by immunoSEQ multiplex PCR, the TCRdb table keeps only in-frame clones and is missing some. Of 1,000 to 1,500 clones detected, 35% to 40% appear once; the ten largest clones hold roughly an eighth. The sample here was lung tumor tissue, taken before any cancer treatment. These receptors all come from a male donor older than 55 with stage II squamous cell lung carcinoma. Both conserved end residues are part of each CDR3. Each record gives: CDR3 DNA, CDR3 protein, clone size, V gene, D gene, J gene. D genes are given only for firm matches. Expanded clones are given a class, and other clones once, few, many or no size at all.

TGTGCCAGCAGAGACCCTAGCGGAGGGGCCTACGAGCAGTACTTC | CASRDPSGGAYEQYF | once | TRBV28 | TRBD2 | TRBJ2-7
TGTGCCAGCAGCATGGGGACTAGCGGGAGGGAGGGTGAGCAGTTCTTC | CASSMGTSGREGEQFF | medium-sized | TRBV11-3 | TRBD2 | TRBJ2-1
TGTGCCTGGAGTTACGACACTGAAGCTTTCTTT | CAWSYDTEAFF | - | TRBV30 | - | TRBJ1-1
TGTGCCATCAGTGAGCTGGGCGATAAGGGGACCCAGTACTTC | CAISELGDKGTQYF | - | TRBV10-3 | - | TRBJ2-5
TGTGCCATCAGCAGAGATTTCGCGGGCACTGAAGCTTTCTTT | CAISRDFAGTEAFF | - | TRBV15 | - | TRBJ1-1
TGTGCCAGCAGCGACAGGGCGTTGGAGCAGTTCTTC | CASSDRALEQFF | - | TRBV25-1 | TRBD1 | TRBJ2-1
TGTGCCAGCAGGCCTACGACAGGGTGGGACACTGAAGCTTTCTTT | CASRPTTGWDTEAFF | - | TRBV11-3 | TRBD1 | TRBJ1-1
TGCACCAGCAGCCAAGGACGCGAGACGGGAGATACGCAGTATTTT | CTSSQGRETGDTQYF | - | TRBV1 | - | TRBJ2-3
TGTGCCAGCAGTTACGTCTCGGGACAGGGGGCGAACACCGGGGAGCTGTTTTTT | CASSYVSGQGANTGELFF | few | TRBV6-8 | TRBD1 | TRBJ2-2
TGTGCCAGCAGCAGCAGCTTACTCTCCTACAATGAGCAGTTCTTC | CASSSSLLSYNEQFF | large | TRBV9 | - | TRBJ2-1
TGTGCCAGCAGCGACCAGGGAGGAGGATCACCCCTCCACTTT | CASSDQGGGSPLHF | large | TRBV9 | - | TRBJ1-6
TGTGCCAGCAGCCCAACCATCGGTAGCGGGGGCCGGGGATCATGGGATGAGCAGTTCTTC | CASSPTIGSGGRGSWDEQFF | - | TRBV14 | TRBD2 | TRBJ2-1
TGTGCCAGCAGCCCCCTTGGGACAGGGGGCGCAGAGCAGTACTTC | CASSPLGTGGAEQYF | - | TRBV6-8 | TRBD1 | TRBJ2-7
TGTGCCAGCAGCCCTACGGGGGGTTGGGGATACAATGAGCAGTTCTTC | CASSPTGGWGYNEQFF | few | TRBV11-3 | TRBD2 | TRBJ2-1
TGCGCCAGCAGCTTGTCCCCTCAAAGGGGCCACGAGCAGTACTTC | CASSLSPQRGHEQYF | few | TRBV5-1 | - | TRBJ2-7
TGTGCCAGCAGCCCGACAGGGATCGAGACCCAGTACTTC | CASSPTGIETQYF | medium-sized | TRBV2 | TRBD1 | TRBJ2-5
TGTGCCAGCGGGGGCTTAGCGGGAGGGCCAAGAGAGCAGTACTTC | CASGGLAGGPREQYF | few | TRBV6-8 | TRBD2 | TRBJ2-7
TGTGCCACCCCGGGGACAGGCTCCTATGGCTACACCTTC | CATPGTGSYGYTF | - | TRBV18 | TRBD1 | TRBJ1-2
TGTGCCATTACCACACAGGGTGGCACTGAAGCTTTCTTT | CAITTQGGTEAFF | - | TRBV19 | - | TRBJ1-1
TGTGCCAGCAGCTCAGGGCTAGCGACCACCGGGGAGCTGTTTTTT | CASSSGLATTGELFF | medium-sized | TRBV11-3 | - | TRBJ2-2
TGTGCCACCAGCGGGGGGACAGGGTATCCTAACTATGGCTACACCTTC | CATSGGTGYPNYGYTF | - | TRBV15 | TRBD1 | TRBJ1-2
TGTGCCAGCAGCCCCCCGACAGCGGGGTACAATGAGCAGTTCTTC | CASSPPTAGYNEQFF | medium-sized | TRBV11-3 | TRBD2 | TRBJ2-1
TGTGCCAGCAGCCCTGGGGAGGGAGGGGGCTGGTATGGCTACACCTTC | CASSPGEGGGWYGYTF | - | TRBV9 | TRBD1 | TRBJ1-2
TGTGCCAGCAGCTTAGAGGCAGGGCGGACACCCCTCCACTTT | CASSLEAGRTPLHF | medium-sized | TRBV11-3 | - | TRBJ1-6
TGTGCCTGGAGTGTTGGGATCTATGGCTACACCTTC | CAWSVGIYGYTF | large | TRBV30 | - | TRBJ1-2
TGCAGCGTCCGAAGGGATGGTAACCAAGAGACCCAGTACTTC | CSVRRDGNQETQYF | large | TRBV29-1 | - | TRBJ2-5
TGTGCCAGCAGTGCAAGCGGGGGGGTCCCAACCCAGTACTTC | CASSASGGVPTQYF | - | TRBV6-8 | TRBD2 | TRBJ2-5
TGCAGCGTTGACGGGACATGGGACTACAATGAGCAGTTCTTC | CSVDGTWDYNEQFF | - | TRBV29-1 | - | TRBJ2-1
TGTGCCAGCAGCCCCATCCCGGGTACCTACGAGCAGTACTTC | CASSPIPGTYEQYF | - | TRBV14 | - | TRBJ2-7
TGTGCCAGCAGTTACTCCCGGGACAGGATTTTCTACAATGAGCAGTTCTTC | CASSYSRDRIFYNEQFF | large | TRBV6-8 | TRBD1 | TRBJ2-1
TGTGCCAGCAGCTCCACCGTCGCGGGGGCGTTTCCCCACGAGCAGTACTTC | CASSSTVAGAFPHEQYF | - | TRBV11-3 | - | TRBJ2-7
TGTGCCAGCAGTGAAAAAGGAACAGCTCGAGAGCAGTACTTC | CASSEKGTAREQYF | - | TRBV25-1 | - | TRBJ2-7
TGTGCCAGCAGCAGCACCGGGACAAGGACCGGGGAGCTGTTTTTT | CASSSTGTRTGELFF | few | TRBV11-3 | - | TRBJ2-2
TGTGCCAGCAGCCCGACTGGCCCAGCCGGATATGAGCAGTTCTTC | CASSPTGPAGYEQFF | - | TRBV25-1 | - | TRBJ2-1
TGTGCCACCAGCAGAGTGGGGGGTGGAGGCACTGAAGCTTTCTTT | CATSRVGGGGTEAFF | few | TRBV15 | - | TRBJ1-1
TGTGCCAGCTCATTTCCGGGACTAGTTTCAAATGAGCAGTTCTTC | CASSFPGLVSNEQFF | - | TRBV18 | TRBD2 | TRBJ2-1
TGTGCCACCAGCAGAGATAGGGGGGCCTACGAGCAGTACTTC | CATSRDRGAYEQYF | - | TRBV15 | - | TRBJ2-7
TGTGCCAGCTCACCAGGCAGGGGCTATGGCTACACCTTC | CASSPGRGYGYTF | few | TRBV18 | - | TRBJ1-2
TGTGCCAGCAGTTGGGCAGGGAGCAATCAGCCCCAGCATTTT | CASSWAGSNQPQHF | - | TRBV28 | - | TRBJ1-5
TGTGCCTGGGACAGCTCGAGGAACACTGAAGCTTTCTTT | CAWDSSRNTEAFF | - | TRBV30 | - | TRBJ1-1
TGTGCCAGCAGTTATGGGGGAGGCACTGAAGCTTTCTTT | CASSYGGGTEAFF | medium-sized | TRBV6-8 | - | TRBJ1-1
TGCGCCAGCAGCACGGGACATCTGGGAAACACCATATATTTT | CASSTGHLGNTIYF | few | TRBV5-1 | - | TRBJ1-3
TGTGCCAGCAATCGCGGACCGAACACCGGGGAGCTGTTTTTT | CASNRGPNTGELFF | few | TRBV6-8 | - | TRBJ2-2
TGTGCCAGCAGCCCCCAGCGGGGGGGCCGGGAGACCCAGTACTTC | CASSPQRGGRETQYF | medium-sized | TRBV11-3 | TRBD2 | TRBJ2-5
TGTGCCAGCAGCCAAGGCACCTACGAGCAGTACTTC | CASSQGTYEQYF | - | TRBV9 | - | TRBJ2-7
TGTGCCAGTAAGGGGCAGGGAATTACGGTCGGGGAGCTGTTTTTT | CASKGQGITVGELFF | once | TRBV19 | - | TRBJ2-2
TGCAGCGTCGGCGGGGAGGGTTACGAGCAGTACTTC | CSVGGEGYEQYF | - | TRBV29-1 | TRBD2 | TRBJ2-7
TGTGCCAGCAGCTTCCTCCAGGGCCCCGGGGAGCTGTTTTTT | CASSFLQGPGELFF | - | TRBV11-3 | - | TRBJ2-2
TGTGCCAGCAGCCCTGGGGACAGTCGGCCCGGAAACACCATATATTTT | CASSPGDSRPGNTIYF | - | TRBV6-8 | TRBD1 | TRBJ1-3
TGTGCCAGTAGTTCCGACAGGGGGCGAAACGAGCAGTACTTC | CASSSDRGRNEQYF | once | TRBV19 | TRBD1 | TRBJ2-7
TGCAGCGCCCGAGCGGGAGGCGGCTACGAGCAGTACTTC | CSARAGGGYEQYF | - | TRBV29-1 | TRBD2 | TRBJ2-7
TGCGCCAGCAGCCCTCCCTCGAGGGTCGAGCAGTACTTC | CASSPPSRVEQYF | - | TRBV23-1 | - | TRBJ2-7